This T cell receptor beta chain emerged from a study of blood T cell repertoires in COVID-19. TCRdb keeps only in-frame clones here, not all; method: immunoSEQ multiplex PCR. The data show about 130,000 clones, with 80% to 85% seen just once and over 15% held by the top ten. In terms of age and location, participants ranged from about 18 to 89 years and lived in approximately 24 US areas. The trim removed 2 bases at V and 6 bases at J, leaving 6 bases unmatched. The CDR3 is made up of 15 amino acids. The germline V gene has CDR1 SGHAT and CDR2 FQNNGV. The sequenced material came from PBMCs or T cells enriched from blood (not recorded which). This sequence originates from a man aged 25 to 40 who had recovered from COVID-19. V usage is TRBV11-2 and J usage is TRBJ2-2, with 7 nucleotides matching TRBD1. CDR3 bases: TGTGCCAGCAGCTTAAGGCGCCAGGGGGCCGGGGAGCTGTTTTTT. It specifies CASSLRRQGAGELFF.